This TCR beta chain is from a study of blood T cell repertoires in COVID-19. About the research overall: PBMCs, B-cell-depleted T cells, or T cells provided the cDNA or gDNA that made up the material.

Here immunoSEQ multiplex PCR was the method, and the copy in TCRdb shows in-frame clones only, minus some. The data contain roughly 250,000 clones, around 83% of them singletons. The CDR3 loop spans 12 amino acids. Germline V lookup: CDR1 LGHDT, CDR2 YNNKEL (reference sequence). Between the trimmed V and J ends, which lost 1 base and 9 bases, there was a span of 9 bases. The TCR sequence derives from a woman aged 45-59 years with acute or convalescent COVID-19. Sample: peripheral blood. This chain links TRBV3-1 (or the pseudogene TRBV3-2) with TRBJ1-2; D ambiguous. The DNA of the CDR3 is TGTGCCAGCAGCCAAGCCCGCGGAAGCTACACCTTC. Protein: CASSQARGSYTF.